This TCR beta chain emerged from a study of blood T cell repertoires in COVID-19. Study at large: T cells, B-cell-depleted T cells, or PBMCs supplied cDNA or gDNA.

Per germline, CDR1 SGHAT and CDR2 FQNNGV. The CDR3 sequence is 13 residues long. Trimming took off 8 bases at V and 8 bases at J, with 16 bases between the two ends. Per the study methods: Estimation of nucleated cell counts was performed using reference gene primer amplification. Measured with immunoSEQ multiplex PCR; TCRdb has only the in-frame clones, and not every one. V and J calls and clone size are copied from that table; D and trimming were computed from the DNA. This table has roughly 50,000 clones, 70% to 90% appearing once. The source material was peripheral blood. V and J are TRBV11-2 and TRBJ2-4; D call uncertain. This sequence originates from a man aged 65 to 79 with active COVID-19. In nucleotides, the CDR3 is TGTGCCAGCGTCCGTAACCTAGGAGACATTCAGTACTTC. Translated, it gives CASVRNLGDIQYF.